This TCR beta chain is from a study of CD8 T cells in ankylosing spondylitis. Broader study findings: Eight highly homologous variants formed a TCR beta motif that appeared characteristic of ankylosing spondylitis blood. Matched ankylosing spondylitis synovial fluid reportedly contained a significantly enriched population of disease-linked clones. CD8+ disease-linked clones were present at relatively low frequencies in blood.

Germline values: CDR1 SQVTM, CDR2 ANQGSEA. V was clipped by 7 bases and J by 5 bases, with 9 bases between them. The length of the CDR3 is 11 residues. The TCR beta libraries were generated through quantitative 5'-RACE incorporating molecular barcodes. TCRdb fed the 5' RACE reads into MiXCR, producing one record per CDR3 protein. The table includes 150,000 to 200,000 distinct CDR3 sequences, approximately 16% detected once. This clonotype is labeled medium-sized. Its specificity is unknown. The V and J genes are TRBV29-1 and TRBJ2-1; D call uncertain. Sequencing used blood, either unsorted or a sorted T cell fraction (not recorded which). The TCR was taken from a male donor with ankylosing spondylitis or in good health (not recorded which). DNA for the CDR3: TGCAGCGCAGCGCGGAACAATGAGCAGTTCTTC. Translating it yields CSAARNNEQFF.